These T cell receptor beta chains were read from a single sample in a study of T cell responses to AZD1222 COVID-19 vaccine. Only in-frame clones appear in the TCRdb table, and some are missing; sequencing was by immunoSEQ multiplex PCR. Of about 120,000 clones listed, 85% to 95% are singletons. Sample: peripheral blood, taken on day 0 of AZD1222 vaccination. The receptors originated from an adult in good health. The CDR3 runs from the conserved cysteine through the conserved F or W. A D gene is named only where the DNA matches it firmly. Clone size is shown for a subset of rows, as once, few, many or a class of expanded clone.

J	D	size	V	DNA	CDR3
TRBJ2-5	TRBD1	once	TRBV12-5	TGTGCTAGTGGTTTGGACCGGACAGGGGGCCTGGGAGAGACCCAGTACTTC	CASGLDRTGGLGETQYF
TRBJ2-1	TRBD2	-	TRBV18	TGTGCCAGCTCCCGAACCGGGACTAGCGCAAAGGGAAAGTTCTTC	CASSRTGTSAKGKFF
TRBJ2-2	TRBD1	-	TRBV11-3	TGTGCCAGCAGCCCTACGACAGGGGTCACCGGGGAGCTGTTTTTT	CASSPTTGVTGELFF
TRBJ1-5	-	-	TRBV9	TGTGCCAGCCCCACGCTCGGGAAGGCTCGGGCATGGCAGCCCCAGCATTTT	CASPTLGKARAWQPQHF
TRBJ2-5	-	-	TRBV9	TGTGCCAGCAGCGTAGGGACTCGGGAGACCCAGTACTTC	CASSVGTRETQYF
TRBJ2-5	TRBD2	-	TRBV2	TGTGCCAGCAGTACCTCGGAGACTAGCGGGGGGTTAGAGACCCAGTACTTC	CASSTSETSGGLETQYF
TRBJ2-7	-	-	TRBV11-3	TGTGCCAGCAGCTTAGGCGCCGGAGGGCGCGAGCAGTACTTC	CASSLGAGGREQYF
TRBJ1-1	-	-	TRBV6-6	TGTGCCAGCAGTTATGGGGCGGAGATGAACACTGAAGCTTTCTTT	CASSYGAEMNTEAFF
TRBJ1-1	-	-	TRBV28	TGTGCCAGCAGCCCCCCGGCCGTGAACACTGAAGCTTTCTTT	CASSPPAVNTEAFF
TRBJ1-2	TRBD1	-	TRBV6-5	TGTGCCAGCAGTTCCCCGTATGACAGGGGGTTGGGTGGCTACACCTTC	CASSSPYDRGLGGYTF
TRBJ1-5	-	-	TRBV27	TGTGCCAGCAGTTTGGGGGGGAGTTATCAGCCCCAGCATTTT	CASSLGGSYQPQHF
TRBJ2-3	-	-	TRBV29-1	TGCAGCGTTGATCCGGGCAGGGATACGCAGTATTTT	CSVDPGRDTQYF
TRBJ2-2	-	-	TRBV7-7	TGTGCCAGCAGCTTAGTGGATCGGGGCACCGGGGAGCTGTTTTTT	CASSLVDRGTGELFF
TRBJ1-5	TRBD1	-	TRBV28	TGTGCCAGCAGCTCCGGACAGGGGGCCCCCCAGCCCCAGCATTTT	CASSSGQGAPQPQHF
TRBJ2-4	TRBD1	-	TRBV3-1/TRBV3-2	TGTGCCAGCAGCCAGTTGACAGGGTATCAAAACATTCAGTACTTC	CASSQLTGYQNIQYF